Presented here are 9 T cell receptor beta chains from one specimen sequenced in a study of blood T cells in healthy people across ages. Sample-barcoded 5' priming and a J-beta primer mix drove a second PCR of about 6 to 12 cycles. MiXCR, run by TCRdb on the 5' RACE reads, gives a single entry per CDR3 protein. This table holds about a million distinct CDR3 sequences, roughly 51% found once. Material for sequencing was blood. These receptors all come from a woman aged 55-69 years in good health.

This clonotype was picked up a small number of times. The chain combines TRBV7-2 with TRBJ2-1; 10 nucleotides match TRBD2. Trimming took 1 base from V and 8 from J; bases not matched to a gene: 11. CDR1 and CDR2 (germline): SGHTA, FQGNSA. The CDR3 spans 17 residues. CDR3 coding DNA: TGTGCCAGCAGCTTAGGCGATGCTAGCGGGAGTTTCTATGAGCAGTTCTTC. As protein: CASSLGDASGSFYEQFF.

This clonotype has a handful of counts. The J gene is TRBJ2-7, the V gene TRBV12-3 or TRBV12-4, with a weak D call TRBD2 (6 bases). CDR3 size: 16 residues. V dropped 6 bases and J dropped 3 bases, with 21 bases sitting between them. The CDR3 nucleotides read TGTGCCAGCAGCCCCGTCTCGGGACTCTTAGACTACGAGCAGTACTTC. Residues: CASSPVSGLLDYEQYF.

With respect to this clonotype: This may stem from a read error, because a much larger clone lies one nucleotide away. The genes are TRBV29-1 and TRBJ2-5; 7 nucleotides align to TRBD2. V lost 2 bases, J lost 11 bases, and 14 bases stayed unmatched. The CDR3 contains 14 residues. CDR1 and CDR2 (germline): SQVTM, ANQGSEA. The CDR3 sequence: CSVETSGKRGEQYF. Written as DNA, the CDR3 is TGCAGCGTTGAAACAAGCGGGAAACGGGGTGAGCAGTACTTC.

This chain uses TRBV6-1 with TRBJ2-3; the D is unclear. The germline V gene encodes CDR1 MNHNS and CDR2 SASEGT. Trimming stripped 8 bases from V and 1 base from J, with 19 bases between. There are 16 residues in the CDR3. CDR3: CASSLLRTQGTDTQYF. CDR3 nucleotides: TGTGCCAGCTCGCTTCTCCGGACCCAGGGCACAGATACGCAGTATTTT.

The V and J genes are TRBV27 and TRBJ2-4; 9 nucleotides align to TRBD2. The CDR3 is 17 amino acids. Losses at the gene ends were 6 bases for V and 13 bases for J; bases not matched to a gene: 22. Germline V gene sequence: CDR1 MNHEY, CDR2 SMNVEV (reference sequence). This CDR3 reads CASRSPPLDSGRGAQYF. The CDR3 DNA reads TGTGCCAGCAGGTCTCCGCCTCTCGATAGCGGGAGAGGTGCCCAGTACTTC.

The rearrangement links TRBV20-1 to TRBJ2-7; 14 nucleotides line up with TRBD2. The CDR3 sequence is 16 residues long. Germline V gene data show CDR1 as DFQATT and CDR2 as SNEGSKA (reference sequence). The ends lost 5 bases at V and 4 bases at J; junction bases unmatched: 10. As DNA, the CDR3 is TGCAGTGCTCCCCCGTTGGGACTAGCGGGAGTATACGAGCAGTACTTC. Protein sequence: CSAPPLGLAGVYEQYF.

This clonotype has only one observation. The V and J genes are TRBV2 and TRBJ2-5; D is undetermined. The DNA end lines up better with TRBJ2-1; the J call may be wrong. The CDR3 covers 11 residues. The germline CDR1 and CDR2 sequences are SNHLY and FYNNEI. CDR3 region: CASGRQETQFF. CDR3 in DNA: TGTGCCAGTGGACGTCAAGAGACCCAGTTCTTC.

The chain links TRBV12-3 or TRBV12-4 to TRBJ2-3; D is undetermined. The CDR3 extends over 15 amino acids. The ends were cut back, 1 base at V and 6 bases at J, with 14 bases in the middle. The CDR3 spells CASSLGAGLRDTQYF. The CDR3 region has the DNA TGTGCCAGCAGTTTAGGGGCTGGGTTGAGGGATACGCAGTATTTT.

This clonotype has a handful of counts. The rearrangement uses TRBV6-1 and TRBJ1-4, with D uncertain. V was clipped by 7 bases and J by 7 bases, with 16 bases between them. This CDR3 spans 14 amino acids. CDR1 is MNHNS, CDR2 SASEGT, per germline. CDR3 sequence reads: CASTRTFLVEKLFF. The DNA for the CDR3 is TGTGCCAGCACGCGGACGTTCTTGGTTGAAAAACTGTTTTTT.